This is a list of T cell receptor beta chains from one sample in a study of blood T cell repertoires in COVID-19. Profiled with immunoSEQ multiplex PCR; TCRdb holds only in-frame clones, not every one. The sample contains over 350,000 clones, around nine tenths of which appear only once. Sequencing was carried out using peripheral blood. The receptors derive from a woman in her thirties with acute or convalescent COVID-19. Each CDR3 is given with its conserved first and last residue. The D gene is left open where the match is weak. The size field is filled for only some rows; it gives once, few, many or a size class.

v_gene: TRBV5-1
j_gene: TRBJ2-7
d_gene: TRBD1
abundance: once
CDR3nt: TGCGCCAGCAGCGGAGCCGGGACAGGGGAGTACTACGAGCAGTACTTC
CDR3aa: CASSGAGTGEYYEQYF

v_gene: TRBV2
j_gene: TRBJ2-7
d_gene: -
abundance: once
CDR3nt: TGTGCCAGCAGGCCCCGGGGGACCCCGGCCGCCGTGAAGCAGTACTTC
CDR3aa: CASRPRGTPAAVKQYF

v_gene: TRBV30
j_gene: TRBJ2-7
d_gene: -
abundance: -
CDR3nt: TGTGCCTGGGAACACGCGGGCTACGAGCAGTACTTC
CDR3aa: CAWEHAGYEQYF

v_gene: TRBV2
j_gene: TRBJ2-6
d_gene: TRBD1
abundance: -
CDR3nt: TGTGCCAGCAGTGAGACAGGGAATGGTGGGGCCAACGTCCTGACTTTC
CDR3aa: CASSETGNGGANVLTF

v_gene: TRBV27
j_gene: TRBJ1-4
d_gene: -
abundance: -
CDR3nt: TGTGCCAGCAGTTTACGCGGGATGAGGGGCGCGGGGGAAAAACTGTTTTTT
CDR3aa: CASSLRGMRGAGEKLFF

v_gene: TRBV7-2
j_gene: TRBJ1-6
d_gene: TRBD1
abundance: -
CDR3nt: TGTGCCAGCAGCTTGGGACAGGGGATCGGTTCACCCCTCCACTTT
CDR3aa: CASSLGQGIGSPLHF

v_gene: TRBV9
j_gene: TRBJ2-2
d_gene: -
abundance: -
CDR3nt: TGTGCCATCAGAGCTACGACCGGGGAGCTGTTTTTT
CDR3aa: CAIRATTGELFF

v_gene: TRBV18
j_gene: TRBJ2-7
d_gene: -
abundance: -
CDR3nt: TGTGCCAGCTCAGCCTTGGTAGAGGGCGAGCAGTACTTC
CDR3aa: CASSALVEGEQYF

v_gene: TRBV4-1
j_gene: TRBJ1-2
d_gene: -
abundance: -
CDR3nt: TGCGCCAGCAGCCAAGCCTATTTTCAGGGAGGCTATGGCTACACCTTC
CDR3aa: CASSQAYFQGGYGYTF

v_gene: TRBV12-3/TRBV12-4
j_gene: TRBJ1-2
d_gene: TRBD1
abundance: -
CDR3nt: TGTGCCAGCAGTCAGGACAGGGAAGGGGGCTACACCTTC
CDR3aa: CASSQDREGGYTF

v_gene: TRBV6-1
j_gene: TRBJ2-7
d_gene: -
abundance: -
CDR3nt: TGTGCCAGCAGTGAAGGGTCCCACGACACGTACTACGAGCAGTACTTC
CDR3aa: CASSEGSHDTYYEQYF

v_gene: TRBV7-9
j_gene: TRBJ1-1
d_gene: -
abundance: few
CDR3nt: TGTGCCGGGGAGCGGAACACTGAAGCTTTCTTT
CDR3aa: CAGERNTEAFF

v_gene: TRBV6-5
j_gene: TRBJ1-3
d_gene: TRBD1
abundance: -
CDR3nt: TGTGCCAGCAGTTCAGGGGGTTCTGGAAACACCATATATTTT
CDR3aa: CASSSGGSGNTIYF

v_gene: TRBV6-1
j_gene: TRBJ1-1
d_gene: -
abundance: -
CDR3nt: TGTGCCAGCAGTGAAATTCCGGGTTCCACTGAAGCTTTCTTT
CDR3aa: CASSEIPGSTEAFF

v_gene: TRBV19
j_gene: TRBJ2-3
d_gene: -
abundance: -
CDR3nt: TGTGCCAGTAGCTGGCGGCTGAGCACAGATACGCAGTATTTT
CDR3aa: CASSWRLSTDTQYF

v_gene: TRBV5-1
j_gene: TRBJ2-1
d_gene: TRBD1
abundance: -
CDR3nt: TGCGCCAACCAACAGGGGAATGAGCAGTTCTTC
CDR3aa: CANQQGNEQFF

v_gene: TRBV5-6
j_gene: TRBJ2-7
d_gene: -
abundance: -
CDR3nt: TGTGCCAGCAGCCCGGGTCTCGGGGTCTTCGAGCAGTACTTC
CDR3aa: CASSPGLGVFEQYF

v_gene: TRBV2
j_gene: TRBJ1-4
d_gene: TRBD1
abundance: -
CDR3nt: TGTGCCAGCAGGGGTTCACGGGACAGGGCTAATGAAAAACTGTTTTTT
CDR3aa: CASRGSRDRANEKLFF

v_gene: TRBV2
j_gene: TRBJ2-1
d_gene: TRBD1
abundance: -
CDR3nt: TGTGCCAGCAGCCGGGACAGGGAAAGTGAGCAGTTCTTC
CDR3aa: CASSRDRESEQFF

v_gene: TRBV5-1
j_gene: TRBJ2-3
d_gene: TRBD2
abundance: -
CDR3nt: TGCGCCAGCAGCTGGGAACCGGGACTAGCGGGGGCTACGCAGTATTTT
CDR3aa: CASSWEPGLAGATQYF

v_gene: TRBV7-3
j_gene: TRBJ2-2
d_gene: -
abundance: -
CDR3nt: TGTGCCAGCAGCCCCGACAGGAGGACCGGGGAGCTGTTTTTT
CDR3aa: CASSPDRRTGELFF

v_gene: TRBV19
j_gene: TRBJ2-1
d_gene: TRBD2
abundance: -
CDR3nt: TGTGCCAGTAGTAGAGTCCCCGGGACTAGTGCCTACAATGAGCAGTTCTTC
CDR3aa: CASSRVPGTSAYNEQFF

v_gene: TRBV18
j_gene: TRBJ2-7
d_gene: TRBD1
abundance: -
CDR3nt: TGTGCCAGCTCGTCGGGACAGGGGTTAGACTACGAGCAGTACTTC
CDR3aa: CASSSGQGLDYEQYF

v_gene: TRBV7-3
j_gene: TRBJ1-1
d_gene: TRBD1
abundance: few
CDR3nt: TGTGCCAGCAGCGCAACCGGGACAGGGGCCACTGAAGCTTTCTTT
CDR3aa: CASSATGTGATEAFF

v_gene: TRBV5-5
j_gene: TRBJ2-5
d_gene: -
abundance: -
CDR3nt: TGTGCCAGCAGCTTTACAACGGCAGAGGAAGAGACCCAGTACTTC
CDR3aa: CASSFTTAEEETQYF

v_gene: TRBV4-1
j_gene: TRBJ2-4
d_gene: -
abundance: -
CDR3nt: TGCGCCAGCAGCCAGAGGGGGTCAGTGGACATTCAGTACTTC
CDR3aa: CASSQRGSVDIQYF

v_gene: TRBV4-2
j_gene: TRBJ2-3
d_gene: -
abundance: -
CDR3nt: TGTGCCAGCAGCCAAGCTAGGGGCGATACGCAGTATTTT
CDR3aa: CASSQARGDTQYF

v_gene: TRBV24-1
j_gene: TRBJ2-2
d_gene: -
abundance: once
CDR3nt: TGTGCCACCAGGTCGGACAGAAACACCGGGGAGCTGTTTTTT
CDR3aa: CATRSDRNTGELFF

v_gene: TRBV5-6
j_gene: TRBJ2-3
d_gene: -
abundance: -
CDR3nt: TGTGCCAGCAGCTTGATAGGACATAACACAGATACGCAGTATTTT
CDR3aa: CASSLIGHNTDTQYF

v_gene: TRBV28
j_gene: TRBJ1-2
d_gene: TRBD1
abundance: -
CDR3nt: TGTGCCAGCAGTTCTCGACAGGGAAGATATGGCTACACCTTC
CDR3aa: CASSSRQGRYGYTF

v_gene: TRBV6-5
j_gene: TRBJ2-1
d_gene: TRBD2
abundance: -
CDR3nt: TGTGCCAGCAGTCGGCTAGCGGGGGGCCTAAATGAGCAGTTCTTC
CDR3aa: CASSRLAGGLNEQFF

v_gene: TRBV9
j_gene: TRBJ1-4
d_gene: -
abundance: -
CDR3nt: TGTGCCAGCAGCCGAACAGGATCCGCTAATGAAAAACTGTTTTTT
CDR3aa: CASSRTGSANEKLFF

v_gene: TRBV7-8
j_gene: TRBJ2-7
d_gene: TRBD1
abundance: -
CDR3nt: TGTGCCAGCAGCCCGTTGGACAGGTTTGGTGAGCAGTACTTC
CDR3aa: CASSPLDRFGEQYF

v_gene: TRBV5-1
j_gene: TRBJ2-1
d_gene: -
abundance: -
CDR3nt: TGCGCCAGCAGCTCCCAACAGTGGGAGCAGTTCTTC
CDR3aa: CASSSQQWEQFF

v_gene: TRBV9
j_gene: TRBJ2-4
d_gene: TRBD1
abundance: once
CDR3nt: TGTGCCAGCAGCGTAACAGGGGTAGGGAACATTCAGTACTTC
CDR3aa: CASSVTGVGNIQYF

v_gene: TRBV7-6
j_gene: TRBJ1-1
d_gene: -
abundance: -
CDR3nt: TGTGCCAGCGCCCGTCAGGGGTCCACCCCAACTGAAGCTTTCTTT
CDR3aa: CASARQGSTPTEAFF

v_gene: TRBV5-1
j_gene: TRBJ2-5
d_gene: TRBD2
abundance: -
CDR3nt: TGCGCCAGCAGCTTGGGCCCCCTTGGGCCTAGCGGGGGAGGGGAGACCCAGTACTTC
CDR3aa: CASSLGPLGPSGGGETQYF

v_gene: TRBV6-5
j_gene: TRBJ2-2
d_gene: TRBD2
abundance: once
CDR3nt: TGTGCCAGCAGACTAGCGGGGGGGAAGACCGGGGAGCTGTTTTTT
CDR3aa: CASRLAGGKTGELFF

v_gene: TRBV4-1
j_gene: TRBJ1-2
d_gene: -
abundance: -
CDR3nt: TGCGCCAGCAGCCAATCAGGCAGGGATGGCTACACCTTC
CDR3aa: CASSQSGRDGYTF

v_gene: TRBV3-1/TRBV3-2
j_gene: TRBJ1-5
d_gene: TRBD1
abundance: -
CDR3nt: TGTGCCAGCGGATCATCTATGACAGGGTTGGATCAACCCCAGCATTTT
CDR3aa: CASGSSMTGLDQPQHF

v_gene: TRBV6-5
j_gene: TRBJ2-6
d_gene: -
abundance: once
CDR3nt: TGTGCCAGCAGTCCAGCGACTGGGGCCAACGTCCTGACTTTC
CDR3aa: CASSPATGANVLTF

v_gene: TRBV27
j_gene: TRBJ1-6
d_gene: -
abundance: -
CDR3nt: TGTGCCACCAGTCCTTCGGGGGGGAATTCACCCCTCCACTTT
CDR3aa: CATSPSGGNSPLHF

v_gene: TRBV3-1/TRBV3-2
j_gene: TRBJ2-7
d_gene: TRBD2
abundance: -
CDR3nt: TGTGCCAGCAGCCAAGAGGTACGGGAGGAGGAGGAGCAGTACTTC
CDR3aa: CASSQEVREEEEQYF

v_gene: TRBV18
j_gene: TRBJ2-7
d_gene: TRBD1
abundance: -
CDR3nt: TGTGCCAGCTCACCGGACAGGGAAGGGGAGCAGTACTTC
CDR3aa: CASSPDREGEQYF

v_gene: TRBV12-5
j_gene: TRBJ2-3
d_gene: -
abundance: -
CDR3nt: TGTGCTAGTGGTCCAGGAGGGCATACGCAGTATTTT
CDR3aa: CASGPGGHTQYF

v_gene: TRBV14
j_gene: TRBJ2-1
d_gene: TRBD2
abundance: -
CDR3nt: TGTGCCAGCAGCTATAGACAGCGGGGGAGGTACAATGAGCAGTTCTTC
CDR3aa: CASSYRQRGRYNEQFF